These 17 T cell receptor beta chains were all obtained from the same sample, sequenced in a study of tumor-infiltrating lymphocytes in primary liver carcinoma. Priming with a constant-region primer yielded TCR beta cDNA from about 450 ng total RNA. Three rounds of nested multiplex PCR with slightly modified ARM-PCR produced TCR beta libraries. TRBV1-TRBV30 forward primers paired with a C-beta reverse primer drove the first two PCR rounds, around 9 cycles each. TCRdb called the multiplex PCR reads again in MiXCR, with one record for every CDR3 protein. The sample lists about 75,000 distinct CDR3 sequences, 69% seen once, with approximately 26% in the top ten. Joint extraction of RNA and DNA used roughly 20-33 mg of bulk tissue that was unsorted. Sequencing was carried out using tumor-adjacent normal liver tissue. Receptor source: a middle-aged man with primary liver carcinoma and hepatitis B virus infection.

In its sample, this clonotype was seen once. One base away lies a much larger clone, so this may be a sequencing read error. This chain joins TRBV28 and TRBJ2-7; TRBD2 matches 10 bases. CDR3 length: 17 residues. Unmatched junction bases numbered 10, after V lost 3 bases and J lost 2 bases. CDR1 MDHEN and CDR2 SYDVKM come from the germline V gene. The CDR3 region is CASSFPVAGGLTYEQYF. The CDR3 DNA is TGTGCCAGCAGTTTCCCCGTAGCGGGGGGCCTAACCTACGAGCAGTACTTC.

This clonotype appeared once. This clone may be a read error of a much larger clone one base away. This chain links TRBV5-1 with TRBJ1-1; unclear D gene. Trimming took 4 bases from V and 3 from J, leaving 13 bases between them. Germline V gene lookup returns CDR1 SGHRS and CDR2 YFSETQ. This CDR3 is built from 14 residues. Written as DNA, the CDR3 is TGCGCCAGCAGCCTCGGAAGTTGGGACACTGAAGCTTTCTTT. Amino acids: CASSLGSWDTEAFF.

In the case of this clonotype: The junction differs from germline at one of its ends, possibly a read error. The chain couples TRBV11-2 to TRBJ2-1; D is ambiguous. Germline loops: CDR1 SGHAT, CDR2 FQNNGV. The CDR3 runs 13 residues. In DNA, the CDR3 is TGTGCCAGCACTAGAAACTCCTACATTGAGCAGTTCTTC. Protein: CASTRNSYIEQFF. The entire variable domain, with the rest obtained from reference TRBV11-2 and TRBJ2-1, is as follows: EAGVAQSPRYKIIEKRQSVAFWCNPISGHATLYWYQQILGQGPKLLIQFQNNGVVDDSQLPKDRFSAERLKGVDSTLKIQPAKLEDSAVYLCASTRNSYIEQFFGPGTRLTVL.

Concerning this clonotype itself: A read error may account for a junction end that differs from germline. The chain uses TRBV7-3 and TRBJ2-7, with 8 bases fitting TRBD1. The CDR3 covers 14 residues. The germline CDR1 and CDR2 sequences are SGHTA and FQGTGA. The CDR3 DNA sequence: TGTACCAGCAGCCCAGGACAGGGACCCTACGAGCAGTACTTC. Translated: CTSSPGQGPYEQYF.

This clonotype counts as medium-sized (0.01 to 0.1%). This chain joins TRBV11-2 and TRBJ2-1, with 11 positions matching TRBD1. Per the germline V gene, CDR1 is SGHAT and CDR2 is FQNNGV. V lost 3 bases, J lost 6 bases, and 7 bases stayed unmatched. This CDR3 spans 16 amino acids. CDR3 region: CASSLGTGGFFNEQFF. The CDR3, as DNA: TGTGCCAGCAGCTTGGGGACAGGGGGTTTCTTCAATGAGCAGTTCTTC.

Turning to this clonotype: An end of the junction differs from the germline gene, which may be a read error. As DNA, the CDR3 is TGTGCCAGCAGTATAGCAGGGACAGAGATCCAGTACTTC. It specifies CASSIAGTEIQYF. J is TRBJ2-5 and V is TRBV12-3 or TRBV12-4, with 7 bases lining up with TRBD1. The CDR3 extends over 13 amino acids.

A note on this clonotype: At one end the junction does not follow the germline gene, possibly because of a read error. This chain links TRBV24-1 with TRBJ2-7; TRBD1 agrees at 10 bases. CDR1 is KGHDR, CDR2 SFDVKD, per germline. The CDR3 is made up of 12 amino acids. The CDR3 nucleotides are TGTGCCGTGGGACAGGGGCCCTACGAGCACTATTTC. Its translation: CAVGQGPYEHYF.

Regarding this clonotype: Just one base apart from a much larger clone, this may be a read error. J is TRBJ2-2 and V is TRBV11-2; D gene unclear. From germline, CDR1 is SGHAT and CDR2 FQNNGV. This CDR3 spans 13 amino acids. The CDR3 sequence: CANSQGVAGELFF. The CDR3 DNA sequence: TGTGCCAACAGCCAAGGTGTGGCCGGGGAGCTGTTTTTT.

Comment on this clonotype: The germline gene is not matched at one end of the junction; a read error may be the cause. The chain is built from TRBV29-1 and TRBJ1-5; 7 positions agree with TRBD1. Germline lookup yields CDR1 SQVTM and CDR2 ANQGSEA. The CDR3 extends over 13 amino acids. The chain's CDR3 is CNVETGWNQPQHF. The CDR3 DNA is TGCAACGTTGAGACAGGGTGGAATCAGCCCCAGCATTTT.

On this clonotype: A much larger clone differs by one base, so this may be a read error. The V gene is TRBV7-9, the J gene TRBJ2-7; D uncertain. Germline V CDR1 and CDR2: SEHNR, FQNEAQ (reference sequence). V was clipped by 7 bases and J by 1 base, with 8 bases between them. This CDR3 spans 12 amino acids. The DNA for the CDR3 is TGTGCCAGCAACCTCCCGTCCTACGAGCAGTACTTC. It encodes CASNLPSYEQYF.

A note on this clonotype: A much larger clone differs by one base, so this may be a read error. The V call is TRBV7-9, the J call TRBJ2-1; D not certain. Germline CDR1 SEHNR, CDR2 FQNEAQ (reference sequence). The CDR3 length is 14 residues. The CDR3 region is CANSPMSSSDEQFF. DNA for the CDR3: TGTGCCAACAGCCCCATGTCCAGTTCGGATGAGCAGTTCTTC. Full variable domain (missing parts from reference TRBV7-9 and TRBJ2-1): DTGVSQNPRHKITKRGQNVTFRCDPISEHNRLYWYRQTLGQGPEFLTYFQNEAQLEKSRLLSDRFSAERPKGSFSTLEIQRTEQGDSAMYLCANSPMSSSDEQFFGPGTRLTVL.

The J gene is TRBJ2-2, the V gene TRBV29-1; the match to TRBD1 covers 10 bases. This CDR3 is built from 15 residues. V lost 1 base to trimming and J lost 7 bases; unmatched junction nucleotides: 6. Germline CDR1 SQVTM, CDR2 ANQGSEA. The DNA of the CDR3 is TGCAGCGTTGAAGTGGGACAGGGGACGCTCGGGGAGCTGTTTTTT. This gives the protein CSVEVGQGTLGELFF.

In the case of this clonotype: Sequence at one end of the junction differs from germline and may be a read error. The chain couples TRBV6-1 to TRBJ1-4; 9 nucleotides line up with TRBD1. From germline, CDR1 is MNHNS and CDR2 SASEGT. There are 17 residues in the CDR3. In DNA form, the CDR3 reads TGTGCCAGCACCCCCTACCCCGGGACAGGGTCTAAGGAAAAACTATTTTTT. Translated: CASTPYPGTGSKEKLFF.

The chain carries TRBV11-2 and TRBJ2-1, with 13 bases lining up with TRBD2. Looked up from germline, CDR1 is SGHAT and CDR2 is FQNNGV. The V gene end was trimmed by 4 bases and the J gene end by 4 bases; junction bases not matched to a gene: 7. This CDR3 is built from 17 residues. CDR3 sequence: CASSYPRTSGSYNEQFF. CDR3 DNA sequence: TGTGCCAGCAGCTACCCTCGGACTAGCGGGAGTTACAATGAGCAGTTCTTC.

This clonotype was counted between two and nine times. V is TRBV6-5 and J is TRBJ1-6; possibly TRBD1 for D (6 bases). V was trimmed by 2 bases and J by 10 bases, leaving 15 bases between them. The CDR3 covers 15 residues. Germline V gene lookup returns CDR1 MNHEY and CDR2 SVGAGI. The CDR3: CASSYTQGLKSPLHF. Here the CDR3 DNA reads TGTGCCAGCAGTTACACCCAGGGGCTGAAGTCACCCCTCCACTTT.

With respect to this clonotype: At one end, the junction sequence differs from germline, possibly due to a read error. The chain combines TRBV11-3 with TRBJ2-1, with D unclear. Looked up from germline, CDR1 is SGHNT and CDR2 is YENEEA. This CDR3 region has 14 residues. In DNA, the CDR3 is TGTCCCAGCAGCTTAGACGTCTCGAACAATGAGCAGTTCTTC. Translating gives CPSSLDVSNNEQFF.

A remark on this clonotype: The conserved final phenylalanine or tryptophan is absent from the CDR3, which likely points to a read error. V and J are TRBV6-5 and TRBJ1-2, with 11 bases matching TRBD1. This CDR3 has 17 amino acids. Germline loops: CDR1 MNHEY, CDR2 SVGAGI. Trimming cost V 7 bases and J 4 bases; bases outside gene matches: 14. CDR3 sequence: CASKGGQGDRLGYGYTS. DNA for the CDR3: TGTGCCAGCAAGGGGGGACAGGGGGATCGATTAGGCTATGGCTACACCTCC.